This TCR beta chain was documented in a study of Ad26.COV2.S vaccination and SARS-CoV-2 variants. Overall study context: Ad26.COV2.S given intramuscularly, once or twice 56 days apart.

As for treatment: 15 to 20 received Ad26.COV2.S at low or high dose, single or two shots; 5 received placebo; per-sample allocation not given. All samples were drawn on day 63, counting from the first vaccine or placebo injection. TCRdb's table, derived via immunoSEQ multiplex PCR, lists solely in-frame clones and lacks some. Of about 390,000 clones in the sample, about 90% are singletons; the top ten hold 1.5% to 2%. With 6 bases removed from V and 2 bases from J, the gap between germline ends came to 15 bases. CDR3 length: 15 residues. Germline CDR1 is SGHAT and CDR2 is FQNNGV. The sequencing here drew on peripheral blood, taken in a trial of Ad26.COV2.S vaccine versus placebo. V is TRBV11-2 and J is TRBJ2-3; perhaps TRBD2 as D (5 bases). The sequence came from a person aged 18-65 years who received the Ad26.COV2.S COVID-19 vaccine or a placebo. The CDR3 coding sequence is TGTGCCAGCAGGCCGGTGAGGGATTCCACAGATACGCAGTATTTT. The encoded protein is CASRPVRDSTDTQYF.